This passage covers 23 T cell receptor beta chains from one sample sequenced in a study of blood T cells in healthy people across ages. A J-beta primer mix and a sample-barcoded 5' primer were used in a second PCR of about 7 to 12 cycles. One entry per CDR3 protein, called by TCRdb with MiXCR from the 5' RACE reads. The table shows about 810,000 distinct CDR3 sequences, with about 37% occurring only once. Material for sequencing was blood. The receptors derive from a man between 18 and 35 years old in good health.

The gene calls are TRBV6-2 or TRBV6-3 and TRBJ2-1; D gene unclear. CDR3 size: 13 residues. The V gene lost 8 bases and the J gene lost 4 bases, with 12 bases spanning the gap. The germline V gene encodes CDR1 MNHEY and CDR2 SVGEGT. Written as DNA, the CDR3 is TGTGCCAGCTGTAACCTCCGGTACAATGAGCAGTTCTTC. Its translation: CASCNLRYNEQFF.

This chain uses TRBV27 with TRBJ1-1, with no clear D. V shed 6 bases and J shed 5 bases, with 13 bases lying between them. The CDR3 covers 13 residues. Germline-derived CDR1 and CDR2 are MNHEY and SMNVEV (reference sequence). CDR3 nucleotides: TGTGCCAGCAGAAAGGGATTGGAAACTGAAGCTTTCTTT. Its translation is CASRKGLETEAFF.

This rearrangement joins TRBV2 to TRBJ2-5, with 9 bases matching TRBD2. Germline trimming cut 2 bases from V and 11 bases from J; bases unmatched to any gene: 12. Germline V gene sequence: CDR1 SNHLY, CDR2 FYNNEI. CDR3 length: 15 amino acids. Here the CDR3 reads CASSELASGAREQYF. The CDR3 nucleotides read TGTGCCAGCAGTGAATTGGCTAGCGGGGCTCGGGAGCAGTACTTC.

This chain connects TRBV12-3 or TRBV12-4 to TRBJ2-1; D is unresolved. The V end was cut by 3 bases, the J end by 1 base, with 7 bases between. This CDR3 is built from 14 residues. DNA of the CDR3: TGTGCCAGCAGTTTCACCCTATCCTACAATGAGCAGTTCTTC. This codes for CASSFTLSYNEQFF.

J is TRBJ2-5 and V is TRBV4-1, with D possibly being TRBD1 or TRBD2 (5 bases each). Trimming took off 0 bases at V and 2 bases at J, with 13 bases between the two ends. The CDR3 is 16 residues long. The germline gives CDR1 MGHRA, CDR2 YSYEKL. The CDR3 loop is CASSQDSGTTQETQYF. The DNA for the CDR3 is TGCGCCAGCAGCCAAGATTCCGGGACGACTCAAGAGACCCAGTACTTC.

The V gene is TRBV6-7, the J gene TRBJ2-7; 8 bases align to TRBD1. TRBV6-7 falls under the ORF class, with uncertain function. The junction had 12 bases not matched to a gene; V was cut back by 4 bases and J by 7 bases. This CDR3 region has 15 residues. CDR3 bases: TGTGCCAGCAGTTTTAACAGGGGGTCCTACAATGAGCAGTACTTC. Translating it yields CASSFNRGSYNEQYF.

The CDR3 sequence: CASRGQGGPFSGGANVLTF. In DNA, the CDR3 is TGTGCCAGCAGGGGACAGGGAGGCCCATTTTCGGGTGGGGCCAACGTCCTGACTTTC. The chain joins TRBV7-2 to TRBJ2-6; 9 bases map to TRBD1. The CDR3 length is 19 residues. The germline CDR1 and CDR2 sequences are SGHTA and FQGNSA. The J segment lost 3 bases and the V segment lost 6 bases, leaving 15 bases of the junction unmatched.

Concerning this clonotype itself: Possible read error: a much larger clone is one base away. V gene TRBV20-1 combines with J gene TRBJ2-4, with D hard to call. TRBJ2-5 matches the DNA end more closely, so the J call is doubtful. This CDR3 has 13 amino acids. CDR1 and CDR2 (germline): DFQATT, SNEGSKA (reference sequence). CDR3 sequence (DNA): TGCAGTGTGACCCTGACACTGCAAGAGACCCAGTACTTC. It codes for CSVTLTLQETQYF.

The CDR3 DNA sequence: TGTGCCAGCAGCCACGGACTAGCGGGGGGGCTGAAAGATACGCAGTATTTT. Protein: CASSHGLAGGLKDTQYF. V usage is TRBV4-2 and J usage is TRBJ2-3, with TRBD2 identical over 15 bases. Germline loops: CDR1 LGHNA, CDR2 YNFKEQ. Germline trimming cut 3 bases from V and 5 bases from J; bases unmatched to any gene: 6. The CDR3 is made up of 17 amino acids.

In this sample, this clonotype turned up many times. CDR3 loop: CASRRTSGVSTDTQYF. CDR3 in DNA: TGCGCCAGCAGGAGGACTTCTGGGGTTAGCACAGATACGCAGTATTTT. This sequence joins TRBV4-1 and TRBJ2-3; possibly TRBD2 for D (5 bases). Germline CDR1 MGHRA, CDR2 YSYEKL. CDR3 length: 16 amino acids. V was trimmed by 6 bases and J by 0 bases, leaving 16 bases between them.

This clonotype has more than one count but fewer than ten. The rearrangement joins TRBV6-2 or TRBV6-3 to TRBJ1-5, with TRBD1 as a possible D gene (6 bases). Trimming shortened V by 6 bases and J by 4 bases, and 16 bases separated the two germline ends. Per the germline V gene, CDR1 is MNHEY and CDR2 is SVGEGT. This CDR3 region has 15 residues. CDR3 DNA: TGTGCCAGCAGATACAGGGTCCTCGGAAATCAGCCCCAGCATTTT. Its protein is CASRYRVLGNQPQHF.

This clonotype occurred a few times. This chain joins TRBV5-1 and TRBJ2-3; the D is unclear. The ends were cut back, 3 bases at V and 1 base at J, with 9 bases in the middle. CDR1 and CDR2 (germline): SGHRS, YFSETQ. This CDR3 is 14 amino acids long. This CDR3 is CASSSGSGTDTQYF. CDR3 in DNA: TGCGCCAGCAGCTCCGGCTCTGGCACAGATACGCAGTATTTT.

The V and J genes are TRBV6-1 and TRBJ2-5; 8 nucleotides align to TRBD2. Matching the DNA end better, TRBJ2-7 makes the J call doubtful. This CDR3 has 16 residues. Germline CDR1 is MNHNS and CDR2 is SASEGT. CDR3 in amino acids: CASSVNERESGYEQYF. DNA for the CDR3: TGTGCCAGCAGTGTCAACGAGCGGGAGAGCGGATACGAGCAGTACTTC.

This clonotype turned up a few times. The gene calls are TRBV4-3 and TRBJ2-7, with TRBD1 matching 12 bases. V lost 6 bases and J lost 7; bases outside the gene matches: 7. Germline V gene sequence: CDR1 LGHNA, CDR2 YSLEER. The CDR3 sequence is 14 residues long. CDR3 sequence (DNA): TGCGCCAGCAGTCCCGGGACAGGGGGCTTTGAGCAGTACTTC. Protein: CASSPGTGGFEQYF.

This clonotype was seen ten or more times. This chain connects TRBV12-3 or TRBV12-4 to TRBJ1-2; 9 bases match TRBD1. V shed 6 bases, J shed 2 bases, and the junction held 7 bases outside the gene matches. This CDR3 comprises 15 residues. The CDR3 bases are TGTGCCAGCAGCCCATCCGGACAGGGGAACTATGGCTACACCTTC. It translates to CASSPSGQGNYGYTF.

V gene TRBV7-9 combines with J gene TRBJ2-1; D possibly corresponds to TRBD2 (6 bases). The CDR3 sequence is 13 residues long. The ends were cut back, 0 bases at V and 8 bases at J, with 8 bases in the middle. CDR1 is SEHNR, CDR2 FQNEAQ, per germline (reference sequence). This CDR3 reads CASSLAPGDEQFF. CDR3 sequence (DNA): TGTGCCAGCAGCTTAGCGCCGGGAGATGAGCAGTTCTTC.

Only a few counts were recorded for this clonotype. Here the CDR3 reads CASSQRGASTDTQYF. CDR3 DNA sequence: TGTGCCAGCAGCCAGCGGGGGGCCAGCACAGATACGCAGTATTTT. The V and J genes are TRBV4-2 and TRBJ2-3, with TRBD2 matching over 8 bases. Losses at the gene ends were 3 bases for V and 0 bases for J; bases not matched to a gene: 2. Germline CDR1 reads LGHNA; CDR2 reads YNFKEQ. CDR3 size: 15 residues.

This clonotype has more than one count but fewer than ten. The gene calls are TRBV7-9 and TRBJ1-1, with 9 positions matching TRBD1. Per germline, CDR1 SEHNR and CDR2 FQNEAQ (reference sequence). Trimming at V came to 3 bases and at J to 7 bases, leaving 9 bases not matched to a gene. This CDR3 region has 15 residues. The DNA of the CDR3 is TGTGCCAGCAGCTTTGGGGGACAGGGCGAAGATGAAGCTTTCTTT. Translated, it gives CASSFGGQGEDEAFF.

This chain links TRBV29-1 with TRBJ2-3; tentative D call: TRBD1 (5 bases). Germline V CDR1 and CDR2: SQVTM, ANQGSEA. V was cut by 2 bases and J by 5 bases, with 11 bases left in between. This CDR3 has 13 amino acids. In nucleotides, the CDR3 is TGCAGCGTTGAAAGGGGATGGGGAGATACGCAGTATTTT. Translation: CSVERGWGDTQYF.

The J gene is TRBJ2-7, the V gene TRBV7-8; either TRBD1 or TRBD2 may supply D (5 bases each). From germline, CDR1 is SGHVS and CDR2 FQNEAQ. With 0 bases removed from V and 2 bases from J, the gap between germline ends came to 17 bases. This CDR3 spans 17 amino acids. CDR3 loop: CASSLAAQGEMPYEQYF. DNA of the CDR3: TGTGCCAGCAGCTTAGCGGCTCAAGGGGAGATGCCCTACGAGCAGTACTTC. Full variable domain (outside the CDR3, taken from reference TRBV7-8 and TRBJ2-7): GAGVSQSPRYKVAKRGQDVALRCDPISGHVSLFWYQQALGQGPEFLTYFQNEAQLDKSGLPSDRFFAERPEGSVSTLKIQRTQQEDSAVYLCASSLAAQGEMPYEQYFGPGTRLTVT.

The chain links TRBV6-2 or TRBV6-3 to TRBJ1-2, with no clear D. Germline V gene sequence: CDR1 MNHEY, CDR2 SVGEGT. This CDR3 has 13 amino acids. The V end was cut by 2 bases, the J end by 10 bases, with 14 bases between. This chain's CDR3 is CASSYGLGSDYTF. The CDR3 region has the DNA TGTGCCAGCAGTTACGGTCTGGGAAGCGACTACACCTTC.

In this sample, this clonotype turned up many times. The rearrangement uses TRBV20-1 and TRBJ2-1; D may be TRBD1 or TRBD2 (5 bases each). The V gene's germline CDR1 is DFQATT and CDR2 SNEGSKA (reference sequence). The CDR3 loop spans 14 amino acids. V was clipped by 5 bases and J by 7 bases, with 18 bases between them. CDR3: CSAWRPRKGNEQFF. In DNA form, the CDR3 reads TGCAGTGCTTGGAGGCCTAGGAAGGGGAATGAGCAGTTCTTC.

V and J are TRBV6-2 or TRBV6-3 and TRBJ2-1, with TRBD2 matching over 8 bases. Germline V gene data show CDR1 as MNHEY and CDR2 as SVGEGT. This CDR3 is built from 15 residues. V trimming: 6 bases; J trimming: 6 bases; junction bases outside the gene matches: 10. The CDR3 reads CASRIAGPKANEQFF. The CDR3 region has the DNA TGTGCCAGCAGAATAGCGGGGCCCAAGGCCAATGAGCAGTTCTTC.